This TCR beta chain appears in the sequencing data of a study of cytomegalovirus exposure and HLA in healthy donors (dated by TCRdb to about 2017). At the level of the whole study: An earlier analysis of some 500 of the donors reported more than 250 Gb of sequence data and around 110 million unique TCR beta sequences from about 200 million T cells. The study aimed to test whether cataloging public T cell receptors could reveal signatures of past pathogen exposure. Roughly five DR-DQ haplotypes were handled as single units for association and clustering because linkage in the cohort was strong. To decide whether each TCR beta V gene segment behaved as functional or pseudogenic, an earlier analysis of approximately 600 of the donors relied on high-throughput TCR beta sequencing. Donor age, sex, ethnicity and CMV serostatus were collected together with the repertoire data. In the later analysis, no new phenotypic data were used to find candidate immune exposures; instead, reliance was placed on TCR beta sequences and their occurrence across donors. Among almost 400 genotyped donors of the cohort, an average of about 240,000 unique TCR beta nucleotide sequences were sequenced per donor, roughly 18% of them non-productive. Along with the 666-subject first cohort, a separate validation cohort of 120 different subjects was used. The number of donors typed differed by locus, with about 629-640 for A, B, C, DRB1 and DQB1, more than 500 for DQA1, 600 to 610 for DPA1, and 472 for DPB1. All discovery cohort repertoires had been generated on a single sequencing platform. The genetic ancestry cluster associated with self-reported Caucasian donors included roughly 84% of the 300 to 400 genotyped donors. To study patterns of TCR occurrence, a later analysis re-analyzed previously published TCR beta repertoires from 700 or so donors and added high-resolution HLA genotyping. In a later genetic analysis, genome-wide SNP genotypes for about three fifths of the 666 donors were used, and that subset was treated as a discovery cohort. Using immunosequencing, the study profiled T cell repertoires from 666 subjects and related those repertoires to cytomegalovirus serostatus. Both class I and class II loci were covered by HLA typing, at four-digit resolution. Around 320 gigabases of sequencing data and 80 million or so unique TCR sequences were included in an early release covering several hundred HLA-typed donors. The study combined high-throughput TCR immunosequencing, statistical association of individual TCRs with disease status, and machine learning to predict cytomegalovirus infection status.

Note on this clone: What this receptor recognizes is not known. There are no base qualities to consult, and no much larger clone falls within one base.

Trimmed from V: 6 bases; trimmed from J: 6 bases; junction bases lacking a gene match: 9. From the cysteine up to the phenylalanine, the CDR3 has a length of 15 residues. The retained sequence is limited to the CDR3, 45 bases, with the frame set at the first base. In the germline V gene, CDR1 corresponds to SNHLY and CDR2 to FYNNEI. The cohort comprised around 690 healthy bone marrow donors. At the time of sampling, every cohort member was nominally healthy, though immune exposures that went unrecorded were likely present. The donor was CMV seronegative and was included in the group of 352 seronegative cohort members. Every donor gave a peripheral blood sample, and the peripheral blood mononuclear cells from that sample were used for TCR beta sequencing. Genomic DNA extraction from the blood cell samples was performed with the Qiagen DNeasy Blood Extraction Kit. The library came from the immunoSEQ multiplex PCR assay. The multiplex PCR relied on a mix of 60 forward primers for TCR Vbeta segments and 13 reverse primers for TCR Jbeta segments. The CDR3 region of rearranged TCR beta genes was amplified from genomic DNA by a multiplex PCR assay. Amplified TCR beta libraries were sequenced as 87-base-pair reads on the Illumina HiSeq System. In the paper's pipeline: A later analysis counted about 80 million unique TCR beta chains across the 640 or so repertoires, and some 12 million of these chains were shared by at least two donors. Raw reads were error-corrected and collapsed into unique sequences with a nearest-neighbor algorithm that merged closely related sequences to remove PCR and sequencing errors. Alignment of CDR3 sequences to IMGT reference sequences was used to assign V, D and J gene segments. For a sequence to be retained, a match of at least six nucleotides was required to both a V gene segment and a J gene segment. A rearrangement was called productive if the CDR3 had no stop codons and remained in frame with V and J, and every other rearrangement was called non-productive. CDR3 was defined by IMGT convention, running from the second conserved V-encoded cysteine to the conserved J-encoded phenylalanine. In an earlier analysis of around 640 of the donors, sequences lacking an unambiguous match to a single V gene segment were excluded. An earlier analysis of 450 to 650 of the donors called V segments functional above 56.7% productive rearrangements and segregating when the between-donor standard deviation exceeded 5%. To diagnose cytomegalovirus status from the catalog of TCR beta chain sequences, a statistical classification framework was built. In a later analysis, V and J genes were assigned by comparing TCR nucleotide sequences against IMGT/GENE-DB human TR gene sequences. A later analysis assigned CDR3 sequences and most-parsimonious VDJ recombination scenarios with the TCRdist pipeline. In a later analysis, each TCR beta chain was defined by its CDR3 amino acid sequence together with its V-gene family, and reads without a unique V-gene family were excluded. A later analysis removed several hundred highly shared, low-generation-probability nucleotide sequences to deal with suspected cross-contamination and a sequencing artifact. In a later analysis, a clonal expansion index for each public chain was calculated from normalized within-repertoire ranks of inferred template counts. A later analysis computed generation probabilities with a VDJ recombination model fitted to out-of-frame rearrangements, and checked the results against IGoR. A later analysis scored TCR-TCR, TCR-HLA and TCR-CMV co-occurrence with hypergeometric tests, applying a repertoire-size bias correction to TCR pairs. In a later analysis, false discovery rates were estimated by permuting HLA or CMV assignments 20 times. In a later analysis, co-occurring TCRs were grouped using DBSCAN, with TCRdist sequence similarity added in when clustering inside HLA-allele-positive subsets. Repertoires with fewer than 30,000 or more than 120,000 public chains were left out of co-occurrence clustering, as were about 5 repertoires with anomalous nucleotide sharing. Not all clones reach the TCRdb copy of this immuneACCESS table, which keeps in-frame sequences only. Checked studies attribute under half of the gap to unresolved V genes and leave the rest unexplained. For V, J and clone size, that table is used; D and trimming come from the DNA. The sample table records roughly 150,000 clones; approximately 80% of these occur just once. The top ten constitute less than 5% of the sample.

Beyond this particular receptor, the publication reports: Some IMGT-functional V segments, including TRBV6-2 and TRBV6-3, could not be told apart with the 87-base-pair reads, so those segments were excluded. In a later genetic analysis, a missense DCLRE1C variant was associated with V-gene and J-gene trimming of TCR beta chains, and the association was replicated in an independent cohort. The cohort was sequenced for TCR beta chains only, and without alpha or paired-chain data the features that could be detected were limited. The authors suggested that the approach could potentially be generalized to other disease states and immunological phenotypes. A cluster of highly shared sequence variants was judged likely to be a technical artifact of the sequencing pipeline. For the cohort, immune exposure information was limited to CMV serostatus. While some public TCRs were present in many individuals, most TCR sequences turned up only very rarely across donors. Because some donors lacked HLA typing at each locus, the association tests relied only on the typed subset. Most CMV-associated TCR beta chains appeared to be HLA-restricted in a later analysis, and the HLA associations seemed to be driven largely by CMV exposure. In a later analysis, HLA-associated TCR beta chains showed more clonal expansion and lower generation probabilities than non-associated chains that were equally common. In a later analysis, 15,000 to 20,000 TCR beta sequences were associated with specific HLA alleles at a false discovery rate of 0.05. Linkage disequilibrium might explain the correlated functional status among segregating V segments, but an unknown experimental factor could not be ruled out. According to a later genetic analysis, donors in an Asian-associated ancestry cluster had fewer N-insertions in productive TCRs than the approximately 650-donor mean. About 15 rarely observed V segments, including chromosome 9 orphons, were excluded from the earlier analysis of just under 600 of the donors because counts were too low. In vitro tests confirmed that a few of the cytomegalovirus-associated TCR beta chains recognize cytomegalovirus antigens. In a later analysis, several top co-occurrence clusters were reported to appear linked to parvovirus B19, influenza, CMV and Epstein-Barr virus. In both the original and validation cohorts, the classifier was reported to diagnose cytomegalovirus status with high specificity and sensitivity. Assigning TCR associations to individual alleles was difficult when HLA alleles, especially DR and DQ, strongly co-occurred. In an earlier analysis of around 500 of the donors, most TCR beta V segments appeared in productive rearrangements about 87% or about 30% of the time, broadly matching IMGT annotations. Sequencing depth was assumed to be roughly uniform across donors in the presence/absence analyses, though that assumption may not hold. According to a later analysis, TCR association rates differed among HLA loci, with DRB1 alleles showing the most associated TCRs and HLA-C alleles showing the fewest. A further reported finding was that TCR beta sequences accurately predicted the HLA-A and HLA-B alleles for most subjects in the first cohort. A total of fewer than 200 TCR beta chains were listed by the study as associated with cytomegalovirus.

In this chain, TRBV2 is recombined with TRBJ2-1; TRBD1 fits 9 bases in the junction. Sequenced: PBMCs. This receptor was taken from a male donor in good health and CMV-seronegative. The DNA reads TGTGCCAGCAGCCTGGACAGGGGTTTTAGCAATGAGCAGTTCTTC. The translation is CASSLDRGFSNEQFF.